This T cell receptor (beta chain) derives from a study of immune characterization of retroperitoneal liposarcoma. TCRdb redid the calling of the PCR reads with MiXCR, one entry per CDR3 protein. The data show 6,000 to 7,000 distinct CDR3 sequences, with approximately 30% seen just once and around two fifths held by the top ten. The germline gives CDR1 MRHNA, CDR2 SNTAGT. CDR3 length equals 12 residues. Trimming stripped 3 bases from V and 13 bases from J, with 13 bases between. Sequencing input: blood. This TCR was sampled from a male donor with retroperitoneal liposarcoma. The chain links TRBV6-4 to TRBJ2-4; D gene uncertain. The CDR3 DNA reads TGTGCCAGCAGTGATGATGGGGATGAGCAGTACTTC. Amino acid sequence: CASSDDGDEQYF.